The 13 T cell receptor beta chains listed next were all sequenced from one sample in a study of blood T cell repertoires in COVID-19. The table came from immunoSEQ multiplex PCR; TCRdb's copy has only in-frame clones and leaves some out. The sample shows roughly 230,000 clones, under 90% of them seen only once. The sequenced material came from PBMCs or T cells enriched from blood (not recorded which). These TCRs come from a woman in her sixties who had recovered from COVID-19.

J is TRBJ1-1 and V is TRBV12-3 or TRBV12-4; D gene unclear. There are 13 residues in the CDR3. Between the trimmed V and J ends, which lost 7 bases and 0 bases, there was a span of 9 bases. Here the CDR3 DNA reads TGTGCCAGCATGGGGAGGCTGAACACTGAAGCTTTCTTT. It specifies CASMGRLNTEAFF.

The chain has TRBV18 and TRBJ1-3; possible D gene TRBD1, 5 bases. The V gene's germline CDR1 is KGHSH and CDR2 LQKENI. CDR3 length equals 15 residues. Trimming removed 5 bases from V and 0 bases from J, with 11 bases in between. In DNA, the CDR3 is TGTGCCAGCTCAACGGACATGACCTCTGGAAACACCATATATTTT. It translates to CASSTDMTSGNTIYF.

The gene calls are TRBV6-5 and TRBJ2-7; 7 nucleotides agree with TRBD1. The CDR3 sequence is 15 residues long. The V gene's germline CDR1 is MNHEY and CDR2 SVGAGI. The J segment lost 0 bases and the V segment lost 2 bases, leaving 4 bases of the junction unmatched. The CDR3 bases are TGTGCCAGCAGTTACCGGGGACAGCGCTCCTACGAGCAGTACTTC. It encodes CASSYRGQRSYEQYF.

V and J are TRBV6-1 and TRBJ2-3; D may be TRBD2 (7 bases). This CDR3 region has 16 residues. Germline CDR1 is MNHNS and CDR2 is SASEGT. V gave up 4 bases and J gave up 3 bases, with 17 bases separating them. CDR3 region: CASSASGGRGTDTQYF. CDR3 DNA sequence: TGTGCCAGCAGTGCGTCCGGGGGGCGGGGTACAGATACGCAGTATTTT.

This chain uses TRBV5-1 with TRBJ2-1; 8 nucleotides align to TRBD2. CDR3 size: 15 residues. J gave up 0 bases and V 6 bases, and 5 bases lay outside the gene matches. Germline V gene sequence: CDR1 SGHRS, CDR2 YFSETQ. The CDR3 nucleotides read TGCGCCAGCACCGGAAGCGGGAGCTCCTACAATGAGCAGTTCTTC. Residues: CASTGSGSSYNEQFF. The variable domain in full, with the rest retrieved from reference TRBV5-1 and TRBJ2-1, is KAGVTQTPRYLIKTRGQQVTLSCSPISGHRSVSWYQQTPGQGLQFLFEYFSETQRNKGNFPGRFSGRQFSNSRSEMNVSTLELGDSALYLCASTGSGSSYNEQFFGPGTRLTVL.

The chain links TRBV11-2 to TRBJ2-3; the D gene is possibly TRBD2 (5 bases). Germline assignment: CDR1 SGHAT and CDR2 FQNNGV. The CDR3 runs to 15 residues. The V end lost 1 base, the J end lost 2 bases, and 10 bases lay between the germline ends. CDR3 DNA: TGTGCCAGCAGCTTAGTGAGGGTCAACACAGATACGCAGTATTTT. It codes for CASSLVRVNTDTQYF.

The chain carries TRBV12-3 or TRBV12-4 and TRBJ2-5, with TRBD2 as a possible D gene (6 bases). This CDR3 is 12 amino acids long. V was shortened by 6 bases and J by 9 bases, with 14 bases between the two germline ends. In DNA, the CDR3 is TGTGCCAGCAGACGGGACTGGGGGTCCCAGTACTTC. Its protein product is CASRRDWGSQYF.

This clone was found a few times. V is TRBV11-2 and J is TRBJ1-1, with D possibly TRBD1 on 5 matching bases. V lost 5 bases and J 5 bases, leaving 12 bases between the germline ends. The CDR3 totals 13 residues. Germline lookup yields CDR1 SGHAT and CDR2 FQNNGV. In DNA, the CDR3 is TGTGCCAGCAGCCCAATGGGGGGGACTGAAGCTTTCTTT. Translating it yields CASSPMGGTEAFF.

There are many counts of this clone. The same CDR3 can be traced to other DNA sequences in this sample. The chain is built from TRBV19 and TRBJ2-7; 7 positions agree with TRBD1. The ends lost 3 bases at V and 0 bases at J; junction bases unmatched: 5. This CDR3 has 15 amino acids. Germline values: CDR1 LNHDA, CDR2 SQIVND (reference sequence). The CDR3 loop reads CASSIGTVASYEQYF. As DNA, the CDR3 is TGTGCCAGTAGTATTGGGACAGTGGCCTCCTACGAGCAGTACTTC.

The rearrangement links TRBV2 to TRBJ1-2; D not resolved. CDR3 length: 10 amino acids. V dropped 7 bases and J dropped 5 bases, with 5 bases sitting between them. Germline V gene data show CDR1 as SNHLY and CDR2 as FYNNEI. Here the CDR3 DNA reads TGTGCCAGCAAGGAGTATGGCTACACCTTC. This gives the protein CASKEYGYTF. Based on the CDR3 plus reference TRBV2 and TRBJ1-2, the full variable domain is EPEVTQTPSHQVTQMGQEVILRCVPISNHLYFYWYRQILGQKVEFLVSFYNNEISEKSEIFDDQFSVERPDGSNFTLKIRSTKLEDSAMYFCASKEYGYTFGSGTRLTVV.

The V gene is TRBV5-1, the J gene TRBJ1-2, with D maybe TRBD1 (6 bases). The ends were cut back, 0 bases at V and 13 bases at J, with 13 bases in the middle. The length of the CDR3 is 12 residues. Germline V CDR1 and CDR2: SGHRS, YFSETQ. The CDR3 sequence is CASSLDLDRSTF. CDR3 sequence (DNA): TGCGCCAGCAGCTTGGATTTGGACAGATCCACCTTC.

The chain combines TRBV11-2 with TRBJ2-1, with 9 positions matching TRBD2. Germline CDR1 SGHAT, CDR2 FQNNGV. After removal of 1 base from V and 6 bases from J, the junction contained 13 bases not matched to a gene. CDR3 length equals 18 residues. The CDR3 DNA sequence: TGTGCCAGCAGCTTAGCGTTGGCTAGCGGGGCGGGGATCAATGAGCAGTTCTTC. Residues: CASSLALASGAGINEQFF.

The chain combines TRBV7-2 with TRBJ2-1, with 11 bases aligning to TRBD2. Germline V lookup: CDR1 SGHTA, CDR2 FQGNSA. This CDR3 spans 17 amino acids. The J segment lost 4 bases and the V segment lost 3 bases, leaving 8 bases of the junction unmatched. As DNA, the CDR3 is TGTGCCAGCAGCTTTCGACGGCTAGCGGGGGGTTACAATGAGCAGTTCTTC. Protein sequence: CASSFRRLAGGYNEQFF. Using reference TRBV7-2 and TRBJ2-1 for the parts outside the CDR3, the full variable domain is GAGVSQSPSNKVTEKGKDVELRCDPISGHTALYWYRQSLGQGLEFLIYFQGNSAPDKSGLPSDRFSAERTGGSVSTLTIQRTQQEDSAVYLCASSFRRLAGGYNEQFFGPGTRLTVL.